These 22 T cell receptor beta chains were all obtained from the same sample, sequenced in a study of blood T cell repertoires in COVID-19. Here immunoSEQ multiplex PCR was the method, and the copy in TCRdb shows in-frame clones only, minus some. This sample yields about 350,000 clones, of which roughly 86% are seen a single time; 5.3% belongs to the top ten. Sequenced material: PBMCs or T cells enriched from blood (not recorded which). These receptors originate from a woman aged 25-40 years who had recovered from COVID-19.

The V and J genes are TRBV30 and TRBJ1-5; D not resolved. V gave up 2 bases and J gave up 6 bases, with 20 bases separating them. This CDR3 contains 16 residues. Germline CDR1 and CDR2: GTSNPN and SVGIG (reference sequence). The CDR3 nucleotides read TGTGCCTGGAGTTCTGGAGATACGACCGAGGGTCAGCCCCAGCATTTT. Translated, it gives CAWSSGDTTEGQPQHF.

The chain recombines TRBV7-8 with TRBJ1-5; TRBD1 aligns across 8 bases. Germline loops: CDR1 SGHVS, CDR2 FQNEAQ. The CDR3 is 16 amino acids. With 2 bases clipped from V and 2 bases from J, the junction kept 5 bases outside the gene matches. In DNA, the CDR3 is TGTGCCAGCAGCTTATTGACAGGGGTAGGCAATCAGCCCCAGCATTTT. Translation gives CASSLLTGVGNQPQHF.

The J gene is TRBJ1-5, the V gene TRBV9; a weak D match, TRBD1 (5 bases). The CDR3 totals 15 residues. Trimming cost V 4 bases and J 3 bases, with 14 bases left between them. Per the germline V gene, CDR1 is SGDLS and CDR2 is YYNGEE. Written as DNA, the CDR3 is TGTGCCAGCAGCCAAGGCGGGGACTTCAATCAGCCCCAGCATTTT. This codes for CASSQGGDFNQPQHF.

The chain uses TRBV11-2 and TRBJ2-3; no reliable D call. CDR3 length: 12 residues. V lost 8 bases and J lost 4, with 10 bases in between. Looked up from germline, CDR1 is SGHAT and CDR2 is FQNNGV. As DNA, the CDR3 is TGTGCCAGCGCCCGGGTCTCAGATACGCAGTATTTT. This gives the protein CASARVSDTQYF.

This clone was counted a single time. The V call is TRBV7-2, the J call TRBJ1-2; D gene ambiguous. The V gene lost 4 bases and the J gene lost 6 bases, with 12 bases spanning the gap. Germline-derived CDR1 and CDR2 are SGHTA and FQGNSA. The CDR3 covers 13 residues. The chain's CDR3 is CASSSRKFHGYTF. The CDR3 DNA reads as TGTGCCAGCAGCTCCAGGAAGTTCCATGGCTACACCTTC.

The CDR3 protein is CASSLVPGEPNYGYTF. Written as DNA, the CDR3 is TGTGCCAGCAGCTTAGTACCTGGGGAGCCCAACTATGGCTACACCTTC. The chain uses TRBV7-8 and TRBJ1-2; D gene ambiguous. The CDR3 consists of 16 residues. Germline assignment: CDR1 SGHVS and CDR2 FQNEAQ. Trimming took off 1 base at V and 2 bases at J, with 14 bases between the two ends.

This chain uses TRBV15 with TRBJ2-7, with 7 bases that match TRBD1. The CDR3 extends over 15 amino acids. Germline V CDR1 and CDR2: LNHNV, YYDKDF (reference sequence). Trimming removed 3 bases from V and 4 bases from J; junction bases left unmatched: 9. CDR3 in amino acids: CATSSSPGTDYEQYF. In DNA form, the CDR3 reads TGTGCCACCAGCAGCAGCCCCGGGACAGATTACGAGCAGTACTTC. Based on the CDR3 plus reference TRBV15 and TRBJ2-7, the full variable domain is DAMVIQNPRYQVTQFGKPVTLSCSQTLNHNVMYWYQQKSSQAPKLLFHYYDKDFNNEADTPDNFQSRRPNTSFCFLDIRSPGLGDTAMYLCATSSSPGTDYEQYFGPGTRLTVT.

The chain links TRBV12-3 or TRBV12-4 to TRBJ1-3; D is uncertain. The V gene lost 3 bases and the J gene lost 0 bases, with 3 bases spanning the gap. The CDR3 totals 13 residues. CDR3 coding DNA: TGTGCCAGCAGTTTTAACTCTGGAAACACCATATATTTT. Protein sequence: CASSFNSGNTIYF.

Only one count was recorded for this clone. The chain has TRBV6-1 and TRBJ2-2; maybe TRBD1 (6 bases). The CDR3 runs 16 residues. Germline-derived CDR1 and CDR2 are MNHNS and SASEGT. V gave up 3 bases and J gave up 1 base, with 12 bases separating them. The CDR3: CASSDRGRVNTGELFF. Written as DNA, the CDR3 is TGTGCCAGCAGTGACAGGGGAAGGGTGAACACCGGGGAGCTGTTTTTT.

This clone turned up a few times. This rearrangement joins TRBV12-5 to TRBJ2-1; perhaps TRBD1 as D (6 bases). The CDR3 totals 16 residues. CDR1 is LGHNT and CDR2 is FRNRAP in the germline V gene. Trimming pared 2 bases from V and 0 bases from J, leaving 11 bases between. In DNA, the CDR3 is TGTGCTAGTGGTTTGCCTCGGACAGCCTCCTACAATGAGCAGTTCTTC. Translation gives CASGLPRTASYNEQFF.

The chain links TRBV29-1 to TRBJ2-5; 11 bases align to TRBD1. CDR3 size: 12 residues. The germline V gene has CDR1 SQVTM and CDR2 ANQGSEA. V lost 7 bases and J lost 5; bases outside the gene matches: 3. DNA of the CDR3: TGCAGCGCGGGGACAGGGGGGGAGACCCAGTACTTC. Its translation: CSAGTGGETQYF.

The rearrangement joins TRBV4-2 to TRBJ2-5; 8 positions match TRBD1. Germline V gives CDR1 LGHNA, CDR2 YNFKEQ. The junction had 4 bases not matched to a gene; V was cut back by 1 base and J by 3 bases. The CDR3 is 15 residues long. This CDR3 reads CASSQVAGGEETQYF. The CDR3 DNA follows: TGTGCCAGCAGCCAAGTGGCAGGGGGCGAAGAGACCCAGTACTTC.

This chain connects TRBV5-4 to TRBJ1-1, with D unresolved. V dropped 4 bases and J dropped 1 base, with 8 bases sitting between them. Germline CDR1 is SGHNT and CDR2 is YYREEE (reference sequence). The CDR3 sequence is 13 residues long. The CDR3 loop reads CASSHNRNTEAFF. CDR3 coding DNA: TGTGCCAGCAGCCATAATAGGAACACTGAAGCTTTCTTT.

This clone was observed once. This chain connects TRBV23-1 to TRBJ1-4, with D perhaps TRBD1 (6 bases). TRBV23-1 is identified as an open reading frame with a role that is uncertain. V lost 6 bases and J lost 4, with 18 bases in between. The CDR3 length is 16 residues. The CDR3 spells CASRQKETGRNEKLFF. CDR3 coding DNA: TGCGCCAGCAGGCAAAAGGAGACAGGTCGTAATGAAAAACTGTTTTTT.

V is TRBV5-1 and J is TRBJ1-2, with D maybe TRBD1 (5 bases). The V end was cut by 0 bases, the J end by 6 bases, with 15 bases between. There are 15 residues in the CDR3. The germline CDR1 and CDR2 sequences are SGHRS and YFSETQ. The CDR3 region is CASSLAPDTGHGYTF. CDR3 bases: TGCGCCAGCAGCTTGGCCCCGGACACGGGCCATGGCTACACCTTC.

The chain has TRBV7-9 and TRBJ1-2, with D possibly matching TRBD1 (5 bases). This CDR3 region has 14 residues. V was clipped by 5 bases and J by 6 bases, with 16 bases between them. Looked up from germline, CDR1 is SEHNR and CDR2 is FQNEAQ (reference sequence). This chain's CDR3 is CASSREWGGDGYTF. CDR3 nucleotides: TGTGCCAGCAGCCGGGAATGGGGAGGGGATGGCTACACCTTC.

The rearrangement joins TRBV6-6 to TRBJ1-1; D might be TRBD1 (6 bases). V lost 4 bases and J 0 bases, leaving 9 bases between the germline ends. This CDR3 comprises 14 residues. Germline CDR1 is MNHNY and CDR2 is SVGAGI (reference sequence). The CDR3 is CASSSQGMNTEAFF. The DNA for the CDR3 is TGTGCCAGCAGTTCGCAGGGGATGAACACTGAAGCTTTCTTT.

The chain recombines TRBV19 with TRBJ1-6, with TRBD1 matching 8 bases. V gave up 5 bases and J gave up 0 bases; unmatched junction bases: 6. CDR1 and CDR2 (germline): LNHDA, SQIVND (reference sequence). The CDR3 totals 17 residues. The CDR3 loop reads CASSSWTGSSYNSPLHF. DNA for the CDR3: TGTGCCAGTAGTTCGTGGACAGGGAGCTCCTATAATTCACCCCTCCACTTT.

This chain links TRBV5-1 with TRBJ1-4; possibly TRBD1 for D (5 bases). Germline CDR1 reads SGHRS; CDR2 reads YFSETQ. V was cut by 2 bases and J by 5 bases, with 13 bases left in between. This CDR3 is 15 amino acids long. This CDR3 reads CASSFRVRENEKLFF. CDR3 nucleotides: TGCGCCAGCAGCTTCAGGGTTCGAGAGAATGAAAAACTGTTTTTT.

J is TRBJ2-5 and V is TRBV3-1 (or the pseudogene TRBV3-2), with TRBD2 matching over 14 bases. J lost 2 bases, V lost 1 base, and 0 bases had no gene match. Germline CDR1 and CDR2: LGHDT and YNNKEL (reference sequence). The CDR3 runs to 16 residues. The CDR3 nucleotides read TGTGCCAGCAGCCAAGGGACTAGCGGGGGGCAAGAGACCCAGTACTTC. Protein sequence: CASSQGTSGGQETQYF.

The chain is built from TRBV5-1 and TRBJ1-1, with a possible D match to TRBD1 (5 bases). From germline, CDR1 is SGHRS and CDR2 YFSETQ. Trimming stripped 4 bases from V and 4 bases from J, with 17 bases between. The CDR3 sequence is 15 residues long. This CDR3 is CASSEQSGRGTEAFF. Here the CDR3 DNA reads TGCGCCAGCAGCGAACAATCGGGGAGGGGCACTGAAGCTTTCTTT.

The chain links TRBV12-5 to TRBJ1-5; a possible D gene is TRBD1 (5 bases). The CDR3 runs 13 residues. From germline, CDR1 is LGHNT and CDR2 FRNRAP. V lost 8 bases to trimming and J lost 2 bases, with 10 bases between them. Written as DNA, the CDR3 is TGTGCTAGTAGGGGAGGAGGCAATCAGCCCCAGCATTTT. It is translated as CASRGGGNQPQHF.